This T cell receptor beta chain appears in the sequencing data of a study of shared clonotypes between healthy human individuals. As for the study in general: Researchers assigned three CD4 naive, three CD4 memory, two CD8 naive and one CD8 memory plate to each donor.

The authors split each subset's genomic DNA evenly across several immunoSEQ plates. TCRdb keeps only in-frame clones here, not all; method: immunoSEQ multiplex PCR. The sample yields 980,000 or so clones, approximately 76% seen once. Study observations and caveats: Represented diversity (both genetic and exposure-history) was limited by the small number of donors.

The germline V gene has CDR1 ENHRY and CDR2 SYGVKD. V lost 6 bases and J lost 0; bases outside the gene matches: 5. CDR3 length equals 14 residues. As to this clone: As yet, its antigen is unknown.

The rearrangement joins TRBV10-3 to TRBJ2-7, with 7 bases that match TRBD1. This clonotype originated in a young man in good health. The sample consisted of memory CD4+ T cells sorted from blood. Subset meaning: CD45RA-negative fraction. CDR3 sequence (DNA): TGTGCCATCAGCCGACAGGGAAGCTCCTACGAGCAGTACTTC. Protein product: CAISRQGSSYEQYF.